The 26 T cell receptor beta chains below come from one sample, sequenced in a study of blood T cell repertoires in COVID-19. Clones were sequenced by immunoSEQ multiplex PCR, and TCRdb holds only the in-frame ones, with some missing. Of roughly 87,000 clones listed, approximately 89% were seen once; the top ten hold more than 4.5%. The material sequenced was peripheral blood. The receptor source for this set is an elderly woman with active COVID-19.

The V and J genes are TRBV12-3 or TRBV12-4 and TRBJ1-2; no clear D gene. There are 12 residues in the CDR3. V was pared by 2 bases and J by 11 bases, with 12 bases between. CDR3 residues: CASSLRRREYTF. CDR3 nucleotide sequence: TGTGCCAGCAGTTTAAGGAGGAGGGAGTACACCTTC.

The V gene is TRBV7-9, the J gene TRBJ2-1; D may be TRBD2 (7 bases). From germline, CDR1 is SEHNR and CDR2 FQNEAQ (reference sequence). V lost 5 bases to trimming and J lost 2 bases, with 16 bases between them. The CDR3 consists of 16 residues. The CDR3 DNA reads TGTGCCAGCAGCCCCCTCGGGGGGCGGACCTACAATGAGCAGTTCTTC. Translated: CASSPLGGRTYNEQFF.

This chain uses TRBV5-6 with TRBJ2-5, with 7 nucleotides matching TRBD2. CDR1 is SGHDT and CDR2 is YYEEEE in the germline V gene. V lost 6 bases to trimming and J lost 2 bases; unmatched junction nucleotides: 10. The CDR3 has 15 residues. CDR3 residues: CASNPRRGGQETQYF. In nucleotides, the CDR3 is TGTGCCAGCAACCCCAGGCGGGGAGGGCAAGAGACCCAGTACTTC.

This chain connects TRBV7-3 to TRBJ2-7; D may be TRBD1 (6 bases). V gave up 2 bases and J gave up 5 bases, with 37 bases separating them. The CDR3 extends over 22 amino acids. CDR1 and CDR2 (germline): SGHTA, FQGTGA. CDR3 sequence (DNA): TGTGCCAGCAGCTTAGTCCCCATGTTACCCAGTCTGGGACACGGGTATAAGAACGAGCAGTACTTC. This translates into CASSLVPMLPSLGHGYKNEQYF.

The chain links TRBV6-2 or TRBV6-3 to TRBJ2-7; D perhaps matches TRBD2 (6 bases). V was pared by 5 bases and J by 0 bases, with 14 bases between. CDR3 size: 15 residues. CDR1 is MNHEY, CDR2 SVGEGT, per germline. The CDR3: CASSQSAGPSYEQYF. CDR3 bases: TGTGCCAGCAGTCAATCAGCGGGTCCCTCCTACGAGCAGTACTTC.

The CDR3 region has the DNA TGTGCCAGCAGCAAGGGGCATACTCTCACCTACAATGAGCAGTTCTTC. Protein product: CASSKGHTLTYNEQFF. J is TRBJ2-1 and V is TRBV14; maybe TRBD1 (5 bases). Per germline, CDR1 SGHDN and CDR2 FVKESK. This CDR3 has 16 amino acids. Trimming pared 5 bases from V and 2 bases from J, leaving 16 bases between.

This chain joins TRBV6-6 and TRBJ2-2; TRBD2 is a possible D gene (5 bases). Germline lookup yields CDR1 MNHNY and CDR2 SVGAGI (reference sequence). V gave up 6 bases and J gave up 6 bases, with 29 bases separating them. The CDR3 contains 19 residues. The DNA of the CDR3 is TGTGCCAGCAGCTCCTCTAGCCCATTCGGCGGAATTTCGTCCGGGGAGCTGTTTTTT. This encodes CASSSSSPFGGISSGELFF.

This sequence joins TRBV5-4 and TRBJ2-1; no clear D gene. The CDR3 has 13 residues. Trimming stripped 4 bases from V and 3 bases from J, with 8 bases between. Germline V gene sequence: CDR1 SGHNT, CDR2 YYREEE (reference sequence). The DNA of the CDR3 is TGTGCCAGCAGCCCCCCCGGCTACAATGAGCAGTTCTTC. Protein: CASSPPGYNEQFF.

This clone was detected only once. The chain is built from TRBV7-2 and TRBJ2-5; 8 bases line up with TRBD1. Trimming removed 5 bases from V and 4 bases from J; junction bases left unmatched: 12. Per the germline V gene, CDR1 is SGHTA and CDR2 is FQGNSA. The CDR3 extends over 16 amino acids. The CDR3: CASSPRDRRSVETQYF. In nucleotides, the CDR3 is TGTGCCAGCAGCCCCCGGGACAGGCGTTCTGTAGAGACCCAGTACTTC.

This chain uses TRBV12-5 with TRBJ2-3; weak D call: TRBD1 (5 bases). With 8 bases removed from V and 4 bases from J, the gap between germline ends came to 10 bases. Germline V gives CDR1 LGHNT, CDR2 FRNRAP. The CDR3 covers 12 residues. CDR3 bases: TGTGCTAGTAGGGGTGAGGCAGATACGCAGTATTTT. This codes for CASRGEADTQYF.

This clone came up once. This chain uses TRBV7-2 with TRBJ1-5; D is uncertain. V gave up 2 bases and J gave up 1 base, with 6 bases separating them. The CDR3 length is 14 residues. Per the germline V gene, CDR1 is SGHTA and CDR2 is FQGNSA. CDR3 bases: TGTGCCAGCAGCTTAAGCGTAAGCAATCAGCCCCAGCATTTT. Translation gives CASSLSVSNQPQHF. Supplemented by reference TRBV7-2 and TRBJ1-5, the full variable domain reads GAGVSQSPSNKVTEKGKDVELRCDPISGHTALYWYRQSLGQGLEFLIYFQGNSAPDKSGLPSDRFSAERTGGSVSTLTIQRTQQEDSAVYLCASSLSVSNQPQHFGDGTRLSIL.

This chain connects TRBV10-3 to TRBJ2-5; weak D call: TRBD2 (5 bases). The CDR3 spans 14 residues. Germline-derived CDR1 and CDR2 are ENHRY and SYGVKD. Trimming left V 3 bases short and J 2 bases short, with 10 bases between. The CDR3 here is CAISERGIQETQYF. The CDR3 bases are TGTGCCATCAGTGAACGGGGAATACAAGAGACCCAGTACTTC.

V gene TRBV21-1 combines with J gene TRBJ2-2; the table calls TRBD1, which could not be checked here. TRBV21-1 is a documented pseudogene. This CDR3 has 17 residues. CDR3 nucleotides: TGTGCCAGCAGCAAAGGGGACAGGGGCCATTACACCGGGGAGCTGTTTTTT. This codes for CASSKGDRGHYTGELFF.

V usage is TRBV7-9 and J usage is TRBJ1-1; possible D gene TRBD1, 5 bases. Germline loops: CDR1 SEHNR, CDR2 FQNEAQ (reference sequence). Trimming cost V 4 bases and J 0 bases, with 12 bases left between them. The CDR3 has 15 residues. The CDR3 is CASSSARGLNTEAFF. The CDR3 coding sequence is TGTGCCAGCAGCTCCGCCCGGGGGTTGAACACTGAAGCTTTCTTT.

The chain is built from TRBV28 and TRBJ2-1; D is uncertain. Germline CDR1 and CDR2: MDHEN and SYDVKM. CDR3 size: 11 residues. V was clipped by 5 bases and J by 6 bases, with 5 bases between them. DNA of the CDR3: TGTGCCAGCAGTGCTAGCAATGAGCAGTTCTTC. Translation gives CASSASNEQFF.

The rearrangement joins TRBV7-3 to TRBJ2-1, with D tentatively TRBD1 (6 bases). V lost 6 bases to trimming and J lost 10 bases, with 16 bases between them. The CDR3 has 13 amino acids. Germline V gives CDR1 SGHTA, CDR2 FQGTGA. CDR3: CASSSAGTTEQFF. The CDR3 bases are TGTGCCAGCAGTTCCGCCGGGACAACCGAGCAGTTCTTC.

This clone has just one count. The J gene is TRBJ2-2, the V gene TRBV27; D remains unclear. CDR1 and CDR2 (germline): MNHEY, SMNVEV (reference sequence). V lost 0 bases and J 8 bases, leaving 10 bases between the germline ends. The CDR3 consists of 14 residues. CDR3 DNA: TGTGCCAGCAGTTTATCGTCCGAGAGAGGGGAGCTGTTTTTT. Amino acids: CASSLSSERGELFF.

In its sample, this clone was seen a few times. The chain links TRBV4-2 to TRBJ2-3, with 12 positions matching TRBD2. V shed 1 base, J shed 0 bases, and the junction held 5 bases outside the gene matches. The CDR3 contains 18 residues. The germline V gene encodes CDR1 LGHNA and CDR2 YNFKEQ. The CDR3 is CASSQGLAGDSSTDTQYF. CDR3 in DNA: TGTGCCAGCAGCCAAGGACTAGCGGGGGACTCTAGCACAGATACGCAGTATTTT.

The rearrangement uses TRBV27 and TRBJ1-6, with D maybe TRBD1 (5 bases). The CDR3 covers 15 residues. Trimming left V 6 bases short and J 8 bases short, with 17 bases between. CDR1 is MNHEY and CDR2 is SMNVEV in the germline V gene (reference sequence). CDR3 sequence reads: CASRTQRGKDSPLHF. CDR3 DNA sequence: TGTGCCAGCAGAACTCAAAGGGGAAAGGATTCACCCCTCCACTTT.

The J gene is TRBJ1-3, the V gene TRBV10-3, with 9 bases identical to TRBD1. The CDR3 loop spans 15 amino acids. V gave up 0 bases and J gave up 5 bases; unmatched junction bases: 2. Germline V gene data show CDR1 as ENHRY and CDR2 as SYGVKD. As DNA, the CDR3 is TGTGCCATCAGTGAGTCGGGACAGGGAAGAAACACCATATATTTT. Its protein is CAISESGQGRNTIYF.

Only one count was recorded for this clone. The chain joins TRBV7-6 to TRBJ1-3; no clear D. Germline V gives CDR1 SGHVS, CDR2 FNYEAQ. The CDR3 loop spans 15 amino acids. Trimming removed 2 bases from V and 4 bases from J, with 12 bases in between. The CDR3, as DNA: TGTGCCAGCAGCTTAAGCGGCAGGTGGGGAAACACCATATATTTT. Amino acids: CASSLSGRWGNTIYF.

The chain uses TRBV27 and TRBJ2-7; no firm D call. The CDR3 loop spans 13 amino acids. Germline V gene data show CDR1 as MNHEY and CDR2 as SMNVEV (reference sequence). The V and J ends lost 0 bases and 3 bases respectively, with 6 bases between them. The CDR3 loop is CASSLSYHYEQYF. DNA of the CDR3: TGTGCCAGCAGTTTATCCTACCACTACGAGCAGTACTTC.

V usage is TRBV10-3 and J usage is TRBJ2-1; D is unresolved. Germline V lookup: CDR1 ENHRY, CDR2 SYGVKD. V shed 0 bases and J shed 2 bases, with 14 bases lying between them. This CDR3 is built from 17 residues. DNA for the CDR3: TGTGCCATCAGTGAGTCAGCGAGCGCCGGCCCCTACAATGAGCAGTTCTTC. Translated: CAISESASAGPYNEQFF.

As DNA, the CDR3 is TGTGCCACCAGTGACTCTGGCAGGGGGCTTCAGCCCCAGCATTTT. As protein: CATSDSGRGLQPQHF. V is TRBV24-1 and J is TRBJ1-5; 8 bases are a match to TRBD1. The trim removed 4 bases at V and 6 bases at J, leaving 7 bases unmatched. The germline V gene encodes CDR1 KGHDR and CDR2 SFDVKD. The CDR3 is made up of 15 amino acids.

This clone was picked up one time. CDR3 nucleotides: TGCGCCAGCACCTCGGGAAGCGGGAGCACAGATACGCAGTATTTT. Translated: CASTSGSGSTDTQYF. This chain connects TRBV5-1 to TRBJ2-3, with D possibly matching TRBD2 (6 bases). CDR3 length: 15 residues. The V gene's germline CDR1 is SGHRS and CDR2 YFSETQ. V gave up 6 bases and J gave up 0 bases, with 14 bases separating them.

This clone showed up just once. The chain recombines TRBV28 with TRBJ2-7; 8 bases align to TRBD1. V gave up 7 bases and J gave up 3 bases; unmatched junction bases: 11. The CDR3 sequence is 15 residues long. Germline CDR1 reads MDHEN; CDR2 reads SYDVKM. The CDR3 DNA is TGTGCCAGCACCCCTTCTGGACAGGGCGGCTACGAGCAGTACTTC. Its protein is CASTPSGQGGYEQYF.